The T cell receptor (beta chain) described here comes from a study of T-cell memory formation after mild COVID-19. Notes on the study in general: Cross-reactive memory apparently joined, as some responding clones appeared in pre-infection memory.

Deletions cut 6 bases from V and 6 bases from J, with 18 bases between. The CDR3 is 13 residues long. Per germline, CDR1 SQVTM and CDR2 ANQGSEA. This clonotype appeared many times. Antigen: not known. Each CDR3 protein gets one entry after TCRdb re-called the 5' RACE reads with MiXCR. The sample consists of approximately 290,000 distinct CDR3 sequences, around 15% of them appearing once. Sequencing was performed on PBMCs or a T cell subset sorted from them (not recorded which). The chain combines TRBV29-1 with TRBJ2-7; D remains ambiguous. This clonotype originated in a man younger than 30 who had mild COVID-19 (a few samples of this study predate the infection). Cell type and time point are not known. The CDR3 is CSVGYLTPGEQYF. The CDR3 DNA reads TGCAGCGTGGGGTATTTGACTCCGGGCGAGCAGTACTTC.